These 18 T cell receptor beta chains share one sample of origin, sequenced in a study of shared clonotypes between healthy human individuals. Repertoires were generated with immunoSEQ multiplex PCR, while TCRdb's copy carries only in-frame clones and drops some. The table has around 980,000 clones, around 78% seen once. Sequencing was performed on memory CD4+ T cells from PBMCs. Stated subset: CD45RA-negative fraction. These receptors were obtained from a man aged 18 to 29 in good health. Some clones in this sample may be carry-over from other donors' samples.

For the CDR3, the DNA is TGTGCCGGAGACAGGGGAAACATTCAGTACTTC. It is translated as CAGDRGNIQYF. The J gene is TRBJ2-4, the V gene TRBV30; TRBD1 matches 8 bases. The CDR3 totals 11 residues. In germline, CDR1 is GTSNPN, CDR2 SVGIG (reference sequence). Trimming at V came to 8 bases and at J to 6 bases, leaving 3 bases not matched to a gene.

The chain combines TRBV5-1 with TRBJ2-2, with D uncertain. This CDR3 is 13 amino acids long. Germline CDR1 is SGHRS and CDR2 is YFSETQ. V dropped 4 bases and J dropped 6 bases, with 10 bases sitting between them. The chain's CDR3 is CASSAYKAGELFF. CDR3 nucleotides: TGCGCCAGCAGCGCCTACAAGGCCGGGGAGCTGTTTTTT.

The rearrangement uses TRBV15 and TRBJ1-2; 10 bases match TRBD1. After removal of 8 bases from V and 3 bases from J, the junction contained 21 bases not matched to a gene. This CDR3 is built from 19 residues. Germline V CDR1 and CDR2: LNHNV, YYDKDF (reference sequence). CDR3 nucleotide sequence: TGTGCCACCGGACGACCTCGCCGGGACAGGGGTCTTCGAGACTATGGCTACACCTTC. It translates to CATGRPRRDRGLRDYGYTF.

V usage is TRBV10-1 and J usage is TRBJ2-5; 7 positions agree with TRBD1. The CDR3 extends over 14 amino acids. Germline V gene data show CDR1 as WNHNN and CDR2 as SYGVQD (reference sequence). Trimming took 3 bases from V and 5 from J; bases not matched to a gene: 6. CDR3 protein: CASSEGGARETQYF. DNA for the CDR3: TGCGCCAGCAGTGAAGGGGGCGCGCGGGAGACCCAGTACTTC.

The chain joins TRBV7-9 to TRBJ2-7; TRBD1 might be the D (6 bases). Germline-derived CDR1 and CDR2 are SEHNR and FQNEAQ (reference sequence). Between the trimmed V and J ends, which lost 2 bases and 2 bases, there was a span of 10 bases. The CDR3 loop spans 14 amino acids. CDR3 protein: CASSLWDTAYEQYF. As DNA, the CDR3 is TGTGCCAGCAGCTTATGGGACACAGCCTACGAGCAGTACTTC.

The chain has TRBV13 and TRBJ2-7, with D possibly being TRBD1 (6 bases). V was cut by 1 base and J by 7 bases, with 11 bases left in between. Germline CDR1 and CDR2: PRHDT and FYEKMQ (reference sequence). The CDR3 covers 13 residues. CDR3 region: CASSLARGREQYF. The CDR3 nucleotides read TGTGCCAGCAGCTTAGCAAGGGGGAGAGAGCAGTACTTC.

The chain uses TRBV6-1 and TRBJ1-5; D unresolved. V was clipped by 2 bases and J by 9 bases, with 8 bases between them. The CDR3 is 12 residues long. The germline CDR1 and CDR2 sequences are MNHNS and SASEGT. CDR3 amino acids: CASSETKGPQHF. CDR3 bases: TGTGCCAGCAGTGAAACCAAGGGGCCCCAGCATTTT.

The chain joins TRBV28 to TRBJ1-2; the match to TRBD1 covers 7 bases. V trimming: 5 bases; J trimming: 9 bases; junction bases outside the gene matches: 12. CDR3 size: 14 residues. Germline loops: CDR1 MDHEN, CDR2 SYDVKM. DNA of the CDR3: TGTGCCAGCAGTACAGGACAGGCCTCGATTCGCTACACCTTC. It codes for CASSTGQASIRYTF.

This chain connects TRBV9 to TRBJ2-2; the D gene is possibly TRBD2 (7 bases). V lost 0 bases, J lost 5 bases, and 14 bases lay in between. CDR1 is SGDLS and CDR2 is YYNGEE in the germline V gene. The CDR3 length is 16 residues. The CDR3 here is CASSVGWGGRTGELFF. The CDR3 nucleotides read TGTGCCAGCAGCGTAGGCTGGGGGGGCCGAACCGGGGAGCTGTTTTTT.

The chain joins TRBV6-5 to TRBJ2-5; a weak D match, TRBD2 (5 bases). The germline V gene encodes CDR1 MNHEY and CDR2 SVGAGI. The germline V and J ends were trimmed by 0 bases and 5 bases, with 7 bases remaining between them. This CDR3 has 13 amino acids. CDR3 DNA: TGTGCCAGCAGTTACTCTAGGAGGGAGACCCAGTACTTC. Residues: CASSYSRRETQYF.

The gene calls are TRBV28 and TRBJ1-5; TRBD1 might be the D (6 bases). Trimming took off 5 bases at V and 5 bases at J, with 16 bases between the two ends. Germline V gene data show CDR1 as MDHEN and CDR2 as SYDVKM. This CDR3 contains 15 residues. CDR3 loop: CASSPVTGQYQPQHF. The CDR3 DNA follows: TGTGCCAGCAGTCCCGTAACAGGGCAGTATCAGCCCCAGCATTTT.

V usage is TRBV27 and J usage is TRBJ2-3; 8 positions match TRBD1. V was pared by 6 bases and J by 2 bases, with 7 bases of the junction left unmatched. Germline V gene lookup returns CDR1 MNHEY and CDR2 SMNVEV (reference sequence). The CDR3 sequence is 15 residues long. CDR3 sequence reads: CASRRGTGYTDTQYF. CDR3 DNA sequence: TGTGCCAGCAGAAGAGGGACAGGCTACACAGATACGCAGTATTTT.

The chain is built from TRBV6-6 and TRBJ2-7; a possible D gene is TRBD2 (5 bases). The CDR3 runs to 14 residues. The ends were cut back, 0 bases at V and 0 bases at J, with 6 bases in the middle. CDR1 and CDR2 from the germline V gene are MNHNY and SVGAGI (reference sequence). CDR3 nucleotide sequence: TGTGCCAGCAGTTACTCGAGGGACTCCTACGAGCAGTACTTC. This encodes CASSYSRDSYEQYF.

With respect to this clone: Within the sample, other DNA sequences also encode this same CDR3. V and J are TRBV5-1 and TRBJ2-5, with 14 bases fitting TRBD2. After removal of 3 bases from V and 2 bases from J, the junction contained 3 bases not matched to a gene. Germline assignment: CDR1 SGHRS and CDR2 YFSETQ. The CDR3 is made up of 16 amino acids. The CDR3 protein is CASSSGLAGGQETQYF. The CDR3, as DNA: TGCGCCAGCAGCTCAGGACTAGCGGGAGGTCAAGAGACCCAGTACTTC.

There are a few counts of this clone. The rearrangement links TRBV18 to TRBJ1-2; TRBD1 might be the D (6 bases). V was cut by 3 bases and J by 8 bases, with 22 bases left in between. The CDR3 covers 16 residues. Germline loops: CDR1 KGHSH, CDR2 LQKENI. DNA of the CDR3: TGTGCCAGCTCACCCCGGGACACCAAAACATCTTGGGGCTACACCTTC. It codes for CASSPRDTKTSWGYTF.

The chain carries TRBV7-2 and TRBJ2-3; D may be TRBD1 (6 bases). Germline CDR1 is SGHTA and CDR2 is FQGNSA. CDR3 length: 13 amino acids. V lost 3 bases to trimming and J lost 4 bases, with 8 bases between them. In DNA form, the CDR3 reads TGTGCCAGCAGCTTCTCAGGGGCAGATACGCAGTATTTT. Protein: CASSFSGADTQYF.

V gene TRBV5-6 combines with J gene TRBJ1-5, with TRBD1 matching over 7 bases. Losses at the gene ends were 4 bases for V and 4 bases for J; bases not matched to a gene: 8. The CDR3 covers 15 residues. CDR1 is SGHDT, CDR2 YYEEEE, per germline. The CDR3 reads CASSATGADNQPQHF. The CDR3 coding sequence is TGTGCCAGCAGCGCCACAGGGGCGGATAATCAGCCCCAGCATTTT.

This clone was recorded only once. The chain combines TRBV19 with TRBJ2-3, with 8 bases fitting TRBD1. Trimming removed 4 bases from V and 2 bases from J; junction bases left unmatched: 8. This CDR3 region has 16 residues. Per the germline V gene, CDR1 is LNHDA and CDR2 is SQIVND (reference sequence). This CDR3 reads CASSTRRGRVTDTQYF. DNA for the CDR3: TGTGCCAGTAGTACCCGCAGGGGGCGCGTCACAGATACGCAGTATTTT.